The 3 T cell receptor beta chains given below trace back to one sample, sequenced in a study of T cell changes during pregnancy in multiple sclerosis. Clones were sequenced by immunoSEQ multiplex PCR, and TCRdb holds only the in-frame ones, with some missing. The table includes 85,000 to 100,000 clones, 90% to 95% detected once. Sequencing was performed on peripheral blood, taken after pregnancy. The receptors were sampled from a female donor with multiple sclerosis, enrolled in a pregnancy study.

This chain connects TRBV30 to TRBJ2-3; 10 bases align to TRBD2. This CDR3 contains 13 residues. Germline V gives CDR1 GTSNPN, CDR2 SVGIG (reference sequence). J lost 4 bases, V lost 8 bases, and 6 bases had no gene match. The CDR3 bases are TGTGCCATAGCGGGAGGACCAGCAGATACGCAGTATTTT. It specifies CAIAGGPADTQYF.

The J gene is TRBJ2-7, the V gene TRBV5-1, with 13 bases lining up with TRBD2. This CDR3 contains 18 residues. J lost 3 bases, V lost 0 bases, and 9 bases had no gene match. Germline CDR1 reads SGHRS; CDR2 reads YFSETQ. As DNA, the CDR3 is TGCGCCAGCAGCTTGGGTCCCACTAGCGGGAGGGTAGACTACGAGCAGTACTTC. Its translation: CASSLGPTSGRVDYEQYF.

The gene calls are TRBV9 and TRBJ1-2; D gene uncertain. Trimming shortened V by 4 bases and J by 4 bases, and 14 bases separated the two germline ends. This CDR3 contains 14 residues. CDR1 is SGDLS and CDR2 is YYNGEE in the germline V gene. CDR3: CASSPGVSPYGYTF. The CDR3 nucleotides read TGTGCCAGCAGCCCAGGCGTAAGTCCCTATGGCTACACCTTC. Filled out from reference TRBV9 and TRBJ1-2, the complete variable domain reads DSGVTQTPKHLITATGQRVTLRCSPRSGDLSVYWYQQSLDQGLQFLIQYYNGEERAKGNILERFSAQQFPDLHSELNLSSLELGDSALYFCASSPGVSPYGYTFGSGTRLTVV.